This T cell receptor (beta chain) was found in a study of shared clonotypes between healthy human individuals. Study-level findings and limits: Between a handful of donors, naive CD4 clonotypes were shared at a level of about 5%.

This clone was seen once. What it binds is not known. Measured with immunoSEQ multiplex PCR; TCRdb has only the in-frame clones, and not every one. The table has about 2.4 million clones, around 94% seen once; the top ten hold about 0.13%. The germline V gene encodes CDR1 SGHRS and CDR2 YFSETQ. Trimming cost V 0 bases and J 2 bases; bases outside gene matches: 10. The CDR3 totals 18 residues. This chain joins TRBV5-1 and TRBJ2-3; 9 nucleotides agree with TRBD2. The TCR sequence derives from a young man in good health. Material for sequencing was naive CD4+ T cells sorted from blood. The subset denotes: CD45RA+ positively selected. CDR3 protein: CASSLARQVAGDTDTQYF. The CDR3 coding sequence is TGCGCCAGCAGCTTGGCGCGACAGGTAGCGGGAGACACAGATACGCAGTATTTT. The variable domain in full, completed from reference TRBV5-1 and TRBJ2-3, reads KAGVTQTPRYLIKTRGQQVTLSCSPISGHRSVSWYQQTPGQGLQFLFEYFSETQRNKGNFPGRFSGRQFSNSRSEMNVSTLELGDSALYLCASSLARQVAGDTDTQYFGPGTRLTVL.